Listed below are T cell receptor beta chains from one sample, sequenced in a study of human T cells and chemical hapten exposure. TCRdb re-called the RACE reads with MiXCR, one entry per CDR3 protein. The data show 280,000 or so distinct CDR3 sequences, around 7.7% seen once. The specimen was whole blood, collected in connection with sensitization to the hapten diphenylcyclopropenone (DPC). Receptors originate from a man aged 18 to 30 with alopecia areata. Some clones in this sample may be carry-over from other donors' samples. Each CDR3 is given without its conserved first and last residue.

v_call	cdr3_aa
TRBV20-1	SARDPTGVATGELF
TRBV10-3	AIGQTGFKGDGYT
TRBV6-5	ASTPAGRYNEQF
TRBV6-1	ASSERVQGINQPQH
TRBV6-2/TRBV6-3	ASSPPRSYEQY
TRBV6-2/TRBV6-3	ASSYPGAYNEQF
TRBV5-6	ASSDGQNTEAF
TRBV12-3/TRBV12-4	ASSLGTGDYGYT
TRBV6-2/TRBV6-3	ASTYRQETQY
TRBV9	ASSTDPSGILYGYT
TRBV12-3/TRBV12-4	ASSLREYHRGNTIY